This TCR beta chain was sequenced for a study of blood T cell repertoires in COVID-19. Under the authors' procedure: Amplification of reference gene primers provided the estimated nucleated cell counts. The repertoire was sequenced with immunoSEQ multiplex PCR; TCRdb's copy has only in-frame clones and lacks some. V and J calls and clone size are as listed in that table; D and trimming were resolved from the DNA. There are 85,000 to 100,000 clones in the sample; approximately 86% occur only once, and around 1.9% lies in the top ten. Germline CDR1 is SGHTA and CDR2 is FQGNSA. The V segment lost 1 base and the J segment 4 bases; nucleotides outside the gene matches: 9. This CDR3 has 16 amino acids.

V is TRBV7-2 and J is TRBJ1-2; TRBD1 matches at 7 bases. The source is a man aged 50 to 60 with COVID-19, enrolled during active disease. The specimen sequenced was peripheral blood. CDR3 sequence reads: CASSLVAGQDLYGYTF. CDR3 nucleotide sequence: TGTGCCAGCAGCTTAGTAGCCGGACAGGACCTCTATGGCTACACCTTC.